The clone carrying this TCR beta chain was found once. Per the study methods: By means of reference gene primer amplification, nucleated cell counts were estimated. The protocol was immunoSEQ multiplex PCR, while the TCRdb copy is restricted to in-frame clones and leaves out a portion. That table gives V, J and clone size, and the DNA gave D and trimming. The sample carries roughly 230,000 clones, around 87% recorded once. The sample is drawn from a study of blood T cell repertoires in COVID-19. Study-wide context: Samples representing acute and convalescent COVID-19 were sourced from the United States, Italy and Spain. Sources were T cells, B-cell-depleted T cells, or PBMCs; the material itself was cDNA or gDNA.

Germline assignment: CDR1 SGHDT and CDR2 YYEEEE. V was pared by 7 bases and J by 4 bases, with 16 bases between. This CDR3 has 14 residues. The Seattle patients joined while their infection was active and were tracked longitudinally afterward. The rearrangement joins TRBV5-6 to TRBJ2-3; D perhaps matches TRBD2 (6 bases). Specimen: peripheral blood. The clonotype comes from a woman aged 55-69 years with COVID-19, enrolled during active disease. CDR3 amino acids: CASLPGGAADTQYF. In DNA form, the CDR3 reads TGTGCCAGCCTTCCCGGCGGGGCGGCAGATACGCAGTATTTT.